Each of the 2 T cell receptor beta chains below was sequenced from the same sample in a study of blood T cell repertoires in COVID-19. Profiled with immunoSEQ multiplex PCR; TCRdb holds only in-frame clones, not every one. The sample lists around 230,000 clones, 70% to 90% occurring once. Input material: PBMCs or T cells enriched from blood (not recorded which). The receptors shown here come from a man aged 35 to 55 who had recovered from COVID-19.

The gene calls are TRBV3-1 (or the pseudogene TRBV3-2) and TRBJ1-6, with a tentative D call TRBD1 (6 bases). CDR3 size: 15 residues. Germline V CDR1 and CDR2: LGHDT, YNNKEL (reference sequence). Trimming removed 4 bases from V and 3 bases from J, with 10 bases in between. Here the CDR3 DNA reads TGTGCCAGCAGCCCGACAGGCCACTATAATTCACCCCTCCACTTT. Amino acids: CASSPTGHYNSPLHF.

The genes are TRBV5-5 and TRBJ1-4, with 8 nucleotides matching TRBD1. The CDR3 is made up of 18 amino acids. Losses at the gene ends were 4 bases for V and 7 bases for J; bases not matched to a gene: 18. CDR1 and CDR2 from the germline V gene are SGHKS and YYEKEE (reference sequence). This chain's CDR3 is CASSIQPPTGQAGEKLFF. The CDR3, as DNA: TGTGCCAGCAGCATACAACCTCCCACGGGACAGGCGGGTGAAAAACTGTTTTTT.